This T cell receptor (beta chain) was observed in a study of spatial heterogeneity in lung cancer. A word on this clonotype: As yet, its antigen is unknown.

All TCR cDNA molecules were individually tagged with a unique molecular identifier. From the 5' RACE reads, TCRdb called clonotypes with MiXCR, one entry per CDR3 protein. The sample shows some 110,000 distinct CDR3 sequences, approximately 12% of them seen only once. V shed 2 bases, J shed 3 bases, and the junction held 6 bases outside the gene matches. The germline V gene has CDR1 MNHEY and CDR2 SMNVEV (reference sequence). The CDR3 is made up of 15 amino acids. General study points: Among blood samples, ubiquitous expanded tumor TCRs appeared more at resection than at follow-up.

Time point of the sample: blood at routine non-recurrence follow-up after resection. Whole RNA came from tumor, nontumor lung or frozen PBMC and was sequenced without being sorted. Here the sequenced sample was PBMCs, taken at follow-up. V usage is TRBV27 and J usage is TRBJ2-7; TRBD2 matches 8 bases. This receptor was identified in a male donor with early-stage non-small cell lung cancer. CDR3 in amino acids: CASSLQLAGGYEQYF. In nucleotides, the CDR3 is TGTGCCAGCAGTTTACAGCTAGCGGGCGGCTACGAGCAGTACTTC.